This entry describes one T cell receptor (beta chain). Its antigen is not identified. The V segment lost 6 bases and the J segment 4 bases; nucleotides outside the gene matches: 2. CDR3 length: 12 residues. Per germline, CDR1 SNHLY and CDR2 FYNNEI. Vbeta (60) and Jbeta (13) primers were used in the PCR. Libraries were prepared by immunoSEQ multiplex PCR; TCRdb keeps only in-frame clonotypes and omits some of them. Here the sample spans under 150,000 clones, around 83% being singletons. This entry is derived from a study of cytomegalovirus exposure and HLA in healthy donors. Study results and limitations: Most TCRs appeared rarely, but some public TCRs recurred in many donors. In vitro experiments confirmed that three CMV-associated chains were specific for CMV antigens.

The sequence was obtained from a human donor in good health. Sequencing input: PBMCs. The rearrangement joins TRBV2 to TRBJ2-5; TRBD1 agrees at 7 bases. For the CDR3, the DNA is TGTGCCAGCAGGGGGGACAGAGAGACCCAGTACTTC. It encodes CASRGDRETQYF.